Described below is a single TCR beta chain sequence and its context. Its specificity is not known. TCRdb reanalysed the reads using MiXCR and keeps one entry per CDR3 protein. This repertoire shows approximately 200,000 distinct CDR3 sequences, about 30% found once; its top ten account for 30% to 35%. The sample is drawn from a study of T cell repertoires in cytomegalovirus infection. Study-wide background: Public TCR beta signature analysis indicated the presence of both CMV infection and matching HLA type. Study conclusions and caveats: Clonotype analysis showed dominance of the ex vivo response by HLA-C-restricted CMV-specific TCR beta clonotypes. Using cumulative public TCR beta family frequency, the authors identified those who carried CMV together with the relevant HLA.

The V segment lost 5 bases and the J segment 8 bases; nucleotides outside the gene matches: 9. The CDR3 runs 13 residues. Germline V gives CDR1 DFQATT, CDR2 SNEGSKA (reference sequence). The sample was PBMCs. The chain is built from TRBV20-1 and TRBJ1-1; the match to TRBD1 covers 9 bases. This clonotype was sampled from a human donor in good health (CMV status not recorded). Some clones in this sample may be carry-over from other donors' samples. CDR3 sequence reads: CSACWTGDEEAFF. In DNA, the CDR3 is TGCAGTGCTTGCTGGACAGGGGATGAGGAAGCTTTCTTT.